The present T cell receptor beta chain was sequenced within a study of cytomegalovirus exposure and HLA in healthy donors. The study, taken as a whole, reports: Many donors carried some public TCRs, although rarity characterized most TCR sequences. The study listed 150 to 200 cytomegalovirus-associated TCR beta chains. Association with HLA alleles at 0.05 false discovery rate was found for around 15,000 TCR beta sequences in a later analysis. An analysis done earlier found most TCR beta V segments productive about 90% or about 30% of the time.

In regard to this clone: What it binds is unknown.

CDR3 size: 15 residues. In germline, CDR1 is SGHNT, CDR2 YENEEA. V lost 1 base to trimming and J lost 5 bases, with 11 bases between them. The study ran its PCR with 60 Vbeta and 13 Jbeta primers. Method: immunoSEQ multiplex PCR; TCRdb's copy keeps in-frame clones and lacks some. This table holds over 80,000 clones, 60% to 75% found once. The TCR was taken from a woman aged 70-85 years in good health and CMV-seropositive. The sequencing input was PBMCs. The chain recombines TRBV11-3 with TRBJ2-2; possibly TRBD1 for D (5 bases). The CDR3 protein is CASSLGQGRTGELFF. As DNA, the CDR3 is TGTGCCAGCAGCTTAGGGCAGGGTAGGACCGGGGAGCTGTTTTTT.